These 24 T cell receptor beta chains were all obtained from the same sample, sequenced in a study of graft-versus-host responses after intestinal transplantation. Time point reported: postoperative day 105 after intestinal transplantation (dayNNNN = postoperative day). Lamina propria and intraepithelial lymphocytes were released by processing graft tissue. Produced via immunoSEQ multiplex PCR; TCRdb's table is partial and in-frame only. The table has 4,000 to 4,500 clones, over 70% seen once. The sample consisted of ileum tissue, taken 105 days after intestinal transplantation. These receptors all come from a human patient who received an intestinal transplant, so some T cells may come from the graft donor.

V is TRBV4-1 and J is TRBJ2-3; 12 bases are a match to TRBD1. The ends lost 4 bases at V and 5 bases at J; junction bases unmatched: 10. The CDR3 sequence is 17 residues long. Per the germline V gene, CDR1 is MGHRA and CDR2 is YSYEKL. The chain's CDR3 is CASSRRPGQGARDTQYF. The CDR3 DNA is TGCGCCAGCAGCCGAAGGCCGGGACAGGGGGCGAGAGATACGCAGTATTTT.

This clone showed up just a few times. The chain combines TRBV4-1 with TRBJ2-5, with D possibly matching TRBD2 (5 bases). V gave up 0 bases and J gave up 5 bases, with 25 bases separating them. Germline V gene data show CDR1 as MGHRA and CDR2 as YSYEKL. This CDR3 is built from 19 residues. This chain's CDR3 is CASSQDPTAAGSKRETQYF. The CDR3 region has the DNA TGCGCCAGCAGCCAAGACCCCACAGCAGCAGGTTCCAAGCGGGAGACCCAGTACTTC.

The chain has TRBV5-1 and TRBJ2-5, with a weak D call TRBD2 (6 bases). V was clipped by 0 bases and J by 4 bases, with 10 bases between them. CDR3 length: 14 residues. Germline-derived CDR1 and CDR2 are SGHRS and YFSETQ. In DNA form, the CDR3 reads TGCGCCAGCAGCTTGGGACCACTAGCAGAGACCCAGTACTTC. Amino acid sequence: CASSLGPLAETQYF.

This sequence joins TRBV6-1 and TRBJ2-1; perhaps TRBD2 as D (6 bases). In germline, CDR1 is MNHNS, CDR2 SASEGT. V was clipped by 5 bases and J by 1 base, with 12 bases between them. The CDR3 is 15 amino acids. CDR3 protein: CASSLTAGSYNEQFF. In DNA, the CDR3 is TGTGCCAGCAGTCTAACGGCGGGGTCCTACAATGAGCAGTTCTTC.

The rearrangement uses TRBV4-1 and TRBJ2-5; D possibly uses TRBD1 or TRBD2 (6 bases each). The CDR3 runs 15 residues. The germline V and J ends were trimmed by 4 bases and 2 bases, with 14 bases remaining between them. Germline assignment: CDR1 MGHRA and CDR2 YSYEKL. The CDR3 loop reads CASSPLGGLQETQYF. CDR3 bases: TGCGCCAGCAGCCCCTTAGGGGGGCTACAAGAGACCCAGTACTTC.

DNA of the CDR3: TGTGCCAGCAGCTTAGGACAAAACTATGGCTACACCTTC. Encoded protein: CASSLGQNYGYTF. This chain uses TRBV7-3 with TRBJ1-2, with TRBD1 as a possible D gene (5 bases). This CDR3 has 13 amino acids. V was shortened by 2 bases and J by 2 bases, with 6 bases between the two germline ends. CDR1 is SGHTA, CDR2 FQGTGA, per germline.

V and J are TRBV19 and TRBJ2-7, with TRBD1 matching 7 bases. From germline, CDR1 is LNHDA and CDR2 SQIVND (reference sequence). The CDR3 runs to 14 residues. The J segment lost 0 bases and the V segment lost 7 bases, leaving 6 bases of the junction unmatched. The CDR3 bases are TGTGCCAGTACCCCCCGACAGGGCTCCTACGAGCAGTACTTC. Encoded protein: CASTPRQGSYEQYF. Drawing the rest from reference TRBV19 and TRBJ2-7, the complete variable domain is DGGITQSPKYLFRKEGQNVTLSCEQNLNHDAMYWYRQDPGQGLRLIYYSQIVNDFQKGDIAEGYSVSREKKESFPLTVTSAQKNPTAFYLCASTPRQGSYEQYFGPGTRLTVT.

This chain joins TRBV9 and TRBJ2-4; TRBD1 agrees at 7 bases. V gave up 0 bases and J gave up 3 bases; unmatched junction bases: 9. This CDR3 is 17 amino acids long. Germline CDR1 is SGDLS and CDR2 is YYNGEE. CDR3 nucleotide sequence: TGTGCCAGCAGCGTAGACCCAGGGGGTTTGGTCAAAAACATTCAGTACTTC. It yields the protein CASSVDPGGLVKNIQYF.

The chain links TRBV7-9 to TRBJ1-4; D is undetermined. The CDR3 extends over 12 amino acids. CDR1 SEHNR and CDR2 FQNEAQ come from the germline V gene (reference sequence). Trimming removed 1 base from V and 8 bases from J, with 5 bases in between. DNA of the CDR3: TGTGCCAGCAGCTTAGGAAGGGAAAAACTGTTTTTT. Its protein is CASSLGREKLFF. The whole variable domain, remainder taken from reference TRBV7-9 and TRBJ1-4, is DTGVSQNPRHKITKRGQNVTFRCDPISEHNRLYWYRQTLGQGPEFLTYFQNEAQLEKSRLLSDRFSAERPKGSFSTLEIQRTEQGDSAMYLCASSLGREKLFFGSGTQLSVL.

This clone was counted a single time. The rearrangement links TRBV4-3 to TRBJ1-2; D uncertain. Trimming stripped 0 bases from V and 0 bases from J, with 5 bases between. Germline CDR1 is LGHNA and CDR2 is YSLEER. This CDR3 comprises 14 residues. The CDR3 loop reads CASSQDWTNYGYTF. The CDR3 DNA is TGCGCCAGCAGCCAAGATTGGACTAACTATGGCTACACCTTC.

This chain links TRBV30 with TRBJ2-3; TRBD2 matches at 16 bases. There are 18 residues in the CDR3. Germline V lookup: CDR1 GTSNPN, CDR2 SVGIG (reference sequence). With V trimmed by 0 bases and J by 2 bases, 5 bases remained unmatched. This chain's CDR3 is CAWSVPGLAGGFTDTQYF. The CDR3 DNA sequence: TGTGCCTGGAGTGTACCGGGACTAGCGGGGGGGTTCACAGATACGCAGTATTTT.

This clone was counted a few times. The CDR3 spells CASSKVTKGQLGETQYF. The CDR3, as DNA: TGTGCCAGCAGCAAAGTTACAAAGGGACAACTTGGGGAGACCCAGTACTTC. The chain is built from TRBV21-1 and TRBJ2-5; the DNA was not compared with TRBD1, the D call given in the table. TRBV21-1 constitutes a pseudogene. The CDR3 runs to 17 residues.

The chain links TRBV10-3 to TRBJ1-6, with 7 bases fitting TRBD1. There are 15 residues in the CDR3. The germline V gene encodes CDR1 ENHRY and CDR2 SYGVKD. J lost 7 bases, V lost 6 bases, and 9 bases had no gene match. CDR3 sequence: CAISFGQDGNSPLHF. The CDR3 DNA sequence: TGTGCCATCAGCTTCGGACAGGACGGCAATTCACCCCTCCACTTT.

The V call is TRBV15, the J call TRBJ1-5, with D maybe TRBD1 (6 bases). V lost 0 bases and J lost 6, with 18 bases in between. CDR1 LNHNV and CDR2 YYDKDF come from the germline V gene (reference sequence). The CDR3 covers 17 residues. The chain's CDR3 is CATSRDAGARRSQPQHF. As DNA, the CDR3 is TGTGCCACCAGCAGAGATGCGGGGGCCCGGAGGAGTCAGCCCCAGCATTTT.

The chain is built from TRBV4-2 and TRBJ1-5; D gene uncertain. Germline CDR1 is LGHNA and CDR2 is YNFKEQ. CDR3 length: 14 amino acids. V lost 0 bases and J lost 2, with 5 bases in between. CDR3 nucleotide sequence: TGTGCCAGCAGCCAAGATCAGGGCAATCAGCCCCAGCATTTT. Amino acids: CASSQDQGNQPQHF.

In DNA, the CDR3 is TGTGCCAGCAGTGAAGAGGGTACGGGAGAGACCCAGTACTTC. Its translation: CASSEEGTGETQYF. This chain uses TRBV6-1 with TRBJ2-5; D is undetermined. The germline gives CDR1 MNHNS, CDR2 SASEGT. The V end lost 1 base, the J end lost 4 bases, and 10 bases lay between the germline ends. The CDR3 is 14 residues long.

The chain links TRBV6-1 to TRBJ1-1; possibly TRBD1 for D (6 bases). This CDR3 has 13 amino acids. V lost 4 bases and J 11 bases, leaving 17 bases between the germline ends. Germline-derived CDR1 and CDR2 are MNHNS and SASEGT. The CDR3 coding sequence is TGTGCCAGCAGTGGGTACAGGGAGGTGAGGGCTTTCTTT. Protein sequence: CASSGYREVRAFF.

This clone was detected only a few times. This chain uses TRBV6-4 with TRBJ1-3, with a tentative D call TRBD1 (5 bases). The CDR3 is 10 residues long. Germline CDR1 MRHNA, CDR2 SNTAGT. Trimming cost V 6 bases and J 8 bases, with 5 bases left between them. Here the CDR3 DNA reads TGTGCCAGCAGCAGGGACACCATATATTTT. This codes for CASSRDTIYF.

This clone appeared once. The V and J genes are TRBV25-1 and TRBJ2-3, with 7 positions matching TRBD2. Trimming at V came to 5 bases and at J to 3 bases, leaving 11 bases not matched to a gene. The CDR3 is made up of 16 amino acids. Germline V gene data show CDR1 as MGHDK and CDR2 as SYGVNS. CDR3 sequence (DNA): TGTGCCAGCAGTAAATCAAAAGCGGGAAGGACAGATACGCAGTATTTT. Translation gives CASSKSKAGRTDTQYF.

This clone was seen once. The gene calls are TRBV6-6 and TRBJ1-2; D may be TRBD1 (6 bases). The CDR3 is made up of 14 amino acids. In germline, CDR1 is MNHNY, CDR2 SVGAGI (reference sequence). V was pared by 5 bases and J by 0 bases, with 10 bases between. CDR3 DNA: TGTGCCAGCAGTGCTCAGGGGACTAACTATGGCTACACCTTC. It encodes CASSAQGTNYGYTF.

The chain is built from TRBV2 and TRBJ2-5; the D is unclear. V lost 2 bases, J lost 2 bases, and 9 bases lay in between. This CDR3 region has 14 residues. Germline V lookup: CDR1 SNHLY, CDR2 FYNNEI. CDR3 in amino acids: CASSERQLQETQYF. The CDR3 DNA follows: TGTGCCAGCAGTGAAAGACAACTTCAAGAGACCCAGTACTTC.

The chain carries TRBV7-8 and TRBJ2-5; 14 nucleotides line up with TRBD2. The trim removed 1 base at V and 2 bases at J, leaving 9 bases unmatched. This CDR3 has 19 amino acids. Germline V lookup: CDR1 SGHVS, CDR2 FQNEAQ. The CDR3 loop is CASSLEQGLAGVTQETQYF. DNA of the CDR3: TGTGCCAGCAGCTTAGAACAGGGACTAGCGGGAGTAACACAAGAGACCCAGTACTTC. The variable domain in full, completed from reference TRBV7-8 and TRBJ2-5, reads GAGVSQSPRYKVAKRGQDVALRCDPISGHVSLFWYQQALGQGPEFLTYFQNEAQLDKSGLPSDRFFAERPEGSVSTLKIQRTQQEDSAVYLCASSLEQGLAGVTQETQYFGPGTRLLVL.

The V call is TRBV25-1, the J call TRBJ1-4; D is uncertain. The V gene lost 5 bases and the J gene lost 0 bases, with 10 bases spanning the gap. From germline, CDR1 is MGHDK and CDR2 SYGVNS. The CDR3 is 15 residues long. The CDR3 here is CASSPRTTTNEKLFF. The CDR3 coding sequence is TGTGCCAGCAGTCCCCGTACTACAACTAATGAAAAACTGTTTTTT. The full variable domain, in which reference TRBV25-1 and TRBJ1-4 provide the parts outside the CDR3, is EADIYQTPRYLVIGTGKKITLECSQTMGHDKMYWYQQDPGMELHLIHYSYGVNSTEKGDLSSESTVSRIRTEHFPLTLESARPSHTSQYLCASSPRTTTNEKLFFGSGTQLSVL.

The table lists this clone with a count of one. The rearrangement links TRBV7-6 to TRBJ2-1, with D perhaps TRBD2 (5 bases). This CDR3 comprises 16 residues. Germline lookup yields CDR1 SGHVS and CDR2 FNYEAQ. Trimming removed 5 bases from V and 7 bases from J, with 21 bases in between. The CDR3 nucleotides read TGTGCCAGCAGCCCCAGTCCAGGACTCGCTACTAATGAGCAGTTCTTC. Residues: CASSPSPGLATNEQFF. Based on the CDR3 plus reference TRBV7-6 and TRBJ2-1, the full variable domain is GAGVSQSPRYKVTKRGQDVALRCDPISGHVSLYWYRQALGQGPEFLTYFNYEAQQDKSGLPNDRFSAERPEGSISTLTIQRTEQRDSAMYRCASSPSPGLATNEQFFGPGTRLTVL.